These T cell receptor beta chains were read from a single sample in a study of T cell responses to AZD1222 COVID-19 vaccine. Using immunoSEQ multiplex PCR, the repertoire was profiled, and TCRdb retains in-frame clones only, with some absent. Of some 150,000 clones in the sample, 85% to 90% were seen once. The source was peripheral blood, collected on day 0 of AZD1222 vaccination. The receptor source for this set is an adult in good health. Each CDR3 is given with its conserved first and last residue. The order of the fields is clone size, D gene, J gene, V gene, CDR3 protein, CDR3 DNA. A D gene is named only where the DNA matches it firmly. The size entry is marked missing in some rows and otherwise reads once, few, many or a size class.

>-|-|TRBJ2-7|TRBV5-4
CASSLATYEQYF
TGTGCCAGCAGCTTGGCGACCTACGAGCAGTACTTC
>-|-|TRBJ2-7|TRBV6-6
CASSYSRRIGRDEQYF
TGTGCCAGCAGTTACTCCCGCCGGATTGGCAGAGACGAGCAGTACTTC
>-|TRBD1|TRBJ1-3|TRBV7-9
CASSFLLTGSGNTIYF
TGTGCCAGCAGCTTTCTCCTGACAGGGTCGGGAAACACCATATATTTT
>-|TRBD1|TRBJ1-5|TRBV19
CASSSQGDQPQHF
TGTGCCAGTAGTAGTCAGGGGGATCAGCCCCAGCATTTT
>-|-|TRBJ2-3|TRBV19
CASSMSLATDTQYF
TGTGCCAGTAGTATGTCCCTTGCGACAGATACGCAGTATTTT
>-|-|TRBJ2-6|TRBV9
CAPGSGRPFSGANVLTF
TGTGCCCCCGGGAGCGGTCGACCCTTCTCTGGGGCCAACGTCCTGACTTTC
>-|-|TRBJ1-2|TRBV27
CASSPEAFYGYTF
TGTGCCAGCAGTCCGGAGGCCTTCTATGGCTACACCTTC
>-|-|TRBJ1-3|TRBV4-3
CASSQLGSSANTIYF
TGCGCCAGCAGCCAATTGGGCAGTAGCGCTAACACCATATATTTT
>-|-|TRBJ1-5|TRBV28
CASGPGYQPQHF
TGTGCCAGTGGACCGGGCTATCAGCCCCAGCATTTT
>-|-|TRBJ1-2|TRBV4-3
CASSQTANGYGYTF
TGCGCCAGCAGCCAAACGGCCAATGGCTATGGCTACACCTTC
>-|-|TRBJ1-1|TRBV29-1
CSVGFSMNTEAFF
TGCAGCGTTGGTTTTAGCATGAACACTGAAGCTTTCTTT
>-|TRBD2|TRBJ2-7|TRBV11-2
CASSEGLAGFYEQYF
TGTGCCAGCAGCGAAGGACTAGCGGGCTTCTACGAGCAGTACTTC
>-|TRBD2|TRBJ2-1|TRBV7-9
CASRPTSGEQFF
TGTGCCAGCAGGCCCACTAGCGGTGAGCAGTTCTTC
>-|-|TRBJ1-1|TRBV7-9
CASSLEYTEAFF
TGTGCCAGCAGCTTAGAGTACACTGAAGCTTTCTTT
>-|TRBD2|TRBJ2-7|TRBV29-1
CSAGLVSYEQYF
TGCAGCGCCGGACTAGTAAGCTACGAGCAGTACTTC
>-|TRBD1|TRBJ2-7|TRBV6-2/TRBV6-3
CASSPTGANEQYF
TGTGCCAGCAGTCCGACAGGGGCCAACGAGCAGTACTTC
>once|-|TRBJ2-5|TRBV28
CASRTPGGSETQYF
TGTGCCAGCAGAACTCCAGGTGGTTCGGAGACCCAGTACTTC
>-|-|TRBJ1-1|TRBV29-1
CSAKWVEDTEAFF
TGCAGCGCAAAATGGGTTGAGGACACTGAAGCTTTCTTT
>-|-|TRBJ2-1|TRBV9
CASSEGPAIANEQFF
TGTGCCAGCAGCGAAGGGCCGGCTATCGCCAATGAGCAGTTCTTC
>once|-|TRBJ1-6|TRBV5-6
CASSLQGSHSPLHF
TGTGCCAGCAGCTTGCAAGGGAGCCATTCACCCCTCCACTTT
>-|-|TRBJ1-1|TRBV3-1/TRBV3-2
CASSRAQETEAFF
TGTGCCAGCAGCCGGGCTCAGGAGACTGAAGCTTTCTTT
>-|-|TRBJ2-2|TRBV30
CAWMRLETGELFF
TGTGCCTGGATGCGCTTGGAGACCGGGGAGCTGTTTTTT
>-|-|TRBJ2-3|TRBV5-1
CASSLRGIATDTQYF
TGCGCCAGCTCCCTTAGGGGGATTGCCACAGATACGCAGTATTTT
>-|TRBD2|TRBJ2-5|TRBV18
CASSRSSGYGQETQYF
TGTGCCAGCTCGCGATCTAGCGGTTATGGGCAAGAGACCCAGTACTTC
>-|-|TRBJ2-7|TRBV27
CASSPYPSSYEQYF
TGTGCCAGCAGTCCCTATCCTTCCTCCTACGAGCAGTACTTC
>-|TRBD1|TRBJ1-1|TRBV2
CASKGTGVSEAFF
TGTGCCAGCAAGGGGACAGGGGTTAGTGAAGCTTTCTTT
>-|-|TRBJ2-1|TRBV9
CASSDRLQFF
TGTGCCAGCAGCGATAGACTGCAGTTCTTC
>-|-|TRBJ1-2|TRBV19
CASSSMAGGDYGYTF
TGTGCCAGTAGTAGCATGGCCGGGGGGGACTATGGCTACACCTTC
>-|-|TRBJ2-1|TRBV19
CARGVTYIPQFF
TGTGCCAGGGGGGTAACCTATATTCCGCAGTTCTTC
>-|-|TRBJ1-2|TRBV27
CASSLKKGRKNGYTF
TGTGCCAGCAGTTTAAAAAAGGGGCGCAAGAATGGCTACACCTTC
>-|TRBD2|TRBJ2-1|TRBV4-2
CASSQDLWTSGNEQFF
TGTGCCAGCAGCCAAGATCTTTGGACTAGTGGGAATGAGCAGTTCTTC
>-|-|TRBJ2-5|TRBV14
CASGGMGETQYF
TGTGCCAGCGGTGGGATGGGAGAGACCCAGTACTTC
>-|-|TRBJ2-7|TRBV6-2/TRBV6-3
CASSYTREQARDFYEQYF
TGTGCCAGCAGTTACACCAGGGAACAGGCCCGAGATTTCTACGAGCAGTACTTC
>-|-|TRBJ1-1|TRBV3-1/TRBV3-2
CASSLTLNTEAFF
TGTGCCAGCAGCCTAACACTGAACACTGAAGCTTTCTTT
>-|-|TRBJ1-1|TRBV28
CASSPSLGGWNTEAFF
TGTGCCAGCAGTCCCTCACTGGGGGGTTGGAACACTGAAGCTTTCTTT
>once|-|TRBJ2-3|TRBV14
CASSWGQYTDTQYF
TGTGCCAGCAGCTGGGGCCAATACACAGATACGCAGTATTTT
>-|TRBD2|TRBJ2-7|TRBV11-2
CASSSYPTSGLPYEQYF
TGTGCCAGCAGCTCGTACCCGACTAGCGGTTTACCTTACGAGCAGTACTTC
>-|-|TRBJ1-2|TRBV18
CASSPPGQGNGYTF
TGTGCCAGCTCACCACCGGGGCAGGGGAATGGCTACACCTTC
>-|-|TRBJ1-6|TRBV9
CASAQREGYNSPLHF
TGTGCCAGCGCCCAGAGAGAAGGTTATAATTCACCCCTCCACTTT